This entry lists 26 T cell receptor beta chains sequenced from one sample in a study of CD8+ T cells in alopecia areata. Sequencing used cDNA as its template, made by extracting RNA and reverse transcribing it. Assay used: immunoSEQ multiplex PCR; TCRdb lists only in-frame clones, some missing. The sample carries 200,000 to 250,000 clones, around 62% recorded once. The specimen comprised CD4+ T cells sorted from blood, sampled at week 0. These receptors all stem from a human donor with alopecia areata.

The rearrangement uses TRBV5-1 and TRBJ2-3; 8 bases fit TRBD2. Looked up from germline, CDR1 is SGHRS and CDR2 is YFSETQ. This CDR3 is built from 15 residues. Trimming removed 3 bases from V and 1 base from J; junction bases left unmatched: 4. CDR3 sequence: CASSSGRAGTDTQYF. CDR3 nucleotides: TGCGCCAGCAGCTCCGGGAGGGCCGGCACAGATACGCAGTATTTT. Looking up the rest from reference TRBV5-1 and TRBJ2-3 gives the full variable domain: KAGVTQTPRYLIKTRGQQVTLSCSPISGHRSVSWYQQTPGQGLQFLFEYFSETQRNKGNFPGRFSGRQFSNSRSEMNVSTLELGDSALYLCASSSGRAGTDTQYFGPGTRLTVL.

This rearrangement joins TRBV29-1 to TRBJ2-1; D remains ambiguous. Germline V gene lookup returns CDR1 SQVTM and CDR2 ANQGSEA. This CDR3 has 13 amino acids. Trimming took 2 bases from V and 0 from J, leaving 5 bases between them. The CDR3 loop reads CSVEQASYNEQFF. In DNA, the CDR3 is TGCAGCGTTGAACAGGCCTCCTACAATGAGCAGTTCTTC.

The CDR3: CASSKGTGGETQYF. The CDR3 nucleotides read TGTGCCAGCAGCAAAGGGACAGGGGGAGAGACCCAGTACTTC. The chain joins TRBV14 to TRBJ2-5; 11 nucleotides line up with TRBD1. The germline CDR1 and CDR2 sequences are SGHDN and FVKESK. V lost 5 bases, J lost 4 bases, and 3 bases stayed unmatched. The CDR3 covers 14 residues.

This clone turned up a few times. The chain links TRBV7-9 to TRBJ1-2; 8 bases map to TRBD1. V lost 1 base to trimming and J lost 6 bases; unmatched junction nucleotides: 10. The CDR3 consists of 16 residues. Germline V gene lookup returns CDR1 SEHNR and CDR2 FQNEAQ (reference sequence). As DNA, the CDR3 is TGTGCCAGCAGCTTAGAAGTCCCAGCCAGGGGGCATGGCTACACCTTC. This codes for CASSLEVPARGHGYTF.

The rearrangement uses TRBV28 and TRBJ1-2; tentatively, D is TRBD1 (5 bases). Germline CDR1 MDHEN, CDR2 SYDVKM. This CDR3 region has 13 residues. Between the trimmed V and J ends, which lost 6 bases and 1 base, there was a span of 9 bases. CDR3 sequence (DNA): TGTGCCAGCAGAGTTCAGGGTAACTATGGCTACACCTTC. Its protein is CASRVQGNYGYTF.

This rearrangement joins TRBV11-2 to TRBJ1-2, with D unclear. This CDR3 comprises 19 residues. Germline lookup yields CDR1 SGHAT and CDR2 FQNNGV. The germline V and J ends were trimmed by 2 bases and 2 bases, with 24 bases remaining between them. The CDR3 is CASSLFFVGRQHTNYGYTF. As DNA, the CDR3 is TGTGCCAGCAGCTTATTCTTCGTTGGACGGCAGCATACAAACTATGGCTACACCTTC.

This sequence joins TRBV4-1 and TRBJ2-2; tentatively, D is TRBD1 (5 bases). V gave up 0 bases and J gave up 0 bases, with 14 bases separating them. The CDR3 spans 18 residues. Germline-derived CDR1 and CDR2 are MGHRA and YSYEKL. CDR3 protein: CASSQESPQGSNTGELFF. The DNA of the CDR3 is TGCGCCAGCAGCCAAGAATCCCCCCAGGGTTCGAACACCGGGGAGCTGTTTTTT.

The V gene is TRBV2, the J gene TRBJ2-7; D not certain. The ends were cut back, 3 bases at V and 3 bases at J, with 6 bases in the middle. The CDR3 covers 12 residues. The germline V gene has CDR1 SNHLY and CDR2 FYNNEI. The CDR3 nucleotides read TGTGCCAGCAGTGACTGGGACTACGAGCAGTACTTC. Its protein product is CASSDWDYEQYF.

Only a few counts were recorded for this clone. The rearrangement uses TRBV18 and TRBJ1-2, with D perhaps TRBD1 (6 bases). CDR1 is KGHSH and CDR2 is LQKENI in the germline V gene. The CDR3 extends over 16 amino acids. V was pared by 1 base and J by 4 bases, with 16 bases between. The CDR3 region is CASSPRSATGRYGYTF. CDR3 nucleotides: TGTGCCAGCTCACCACGCTCTGCTACAGGGCGCTATGGCTACACCTTC. Using reference TRBV18 and TRBJ1-2 for the parts outside the CDR3, the full variable domain is NAGVMQNPRHLVRRRGQEARLRCSPMKGHSHVYWYRQLPEEGLKFMVYLQKENIIDESGMPKERFSAEFPKEGPSILRIQQVVRGDSAAYFCASSPRSATGRYGYTFGSGTRLTVV.

This clone turned up a few times. The rearrangement joins TRBV18 to TRBJ2-7; tentative D call: TRBD1 (6 bases). V gave up 3 bases and J gave up 3 bases, with 33 bases separating them. The CDR3 loop spans 21 amino acids. CDR1 is KGHSH, CDR2 LQKENI, per germline. CDR3 loop: CASSPRPRTEGRLNDGYEQYF. Here the CDR3 DNA reads TGTGCCAGCTCACCTCGACCGAGGACAGAAGGTAGACTCAACGATGGCTACGAGCAGTACTTC. Full variable domain (outside the CDR3, taken from reference TRBV18 and TRBJ2-7): NAGVMQNPRHLVRRRGQEARLRCSPMKGHSHVYWYRQLPEEGLKFMVYLQKENIIDESGMPKERFSAEFPKEGPSILRIQQVVRGDSAAYFCASSPRPRTEGRLNDGYEQYFGPGTRLTVT.

V usage is TRBV4-1 and J usage is TRBJ1-6; TRBD1 aligns across 8 bases. This CDR3 is built from 13 residues. J gave up 16 bases and V 0 bases, and 5 bases lay outside the gene matches. CDR1 MGHRA and CDR2 YSYEKL come from the germline V gene. CDR3 protein: CASSQDLDRGLHF. The DNA for the CDR3 is TGCGCCAGCAGCCAAGATCTCGACAGGGGACTCCACTTT.

This rearrangement joins TRBV5-4 to TRBJ2-1; 13 positions match TRBD2. Germline-derived CDR1 and CDR2 are SGHNT and YYREEE (reference sequence). The length of the CDR3 is 15 residues. With V trimmed by 4 bases and J by 16 bases, 14 bases remained unmatched. Written as DNA, the CDR3 is TGTGCCAGCAGCGCCGACCGGACTAGCGGGGGACCCGACTTCTTC. Amino acid sequence: CASSADRTSGGPDFF.

This chain connects TRBV5-6 to TRBJ1-2; 7 bases map to TRBD1. The length of the CDR3 is 13 residues. J gave up 3 bases and V 5 bases, and 4 bases lay outside the gene matches. Germline V gene data show CDR1 as SGHDT and CDR2 as YYEEEE. The CDR3 DNA reads as TGTGCCAGCAGACAAGGGGGCGACTATGGCTACACCTTC. Protein: CASRQGGDYGYTF.

This clone was seen many times. This sample includes further DNA sequences coding for the same CDR3. CDR3 sequence: CSVVGGAGTAGNGYTF. As DNA, the CDR3 is TGCAGCGTTGTGGGGGGAGCCGGGACAGCAGGGAATGGCTACACCTTC. This sequence joins TRBV29-1 and TRBJ1-2; 7 nucleotides match TRBD1. The V gene's germline CDR1 is SQVTM and CDR2 ANQGSEA. The CDR3 totals 16 residues. The J segment lost 6 bases and the V segment lost 4 bases, leaving 17 bases of the junction unmatched.

The gene calls are TRBV29-1 and TRBJ1-5; possibly TRBD1 for D (5 bases). Germline-derived CDR1 and CDR2 are SQVTM and ANQGSEA. The CDR3 length is 12 residues. The V and J ends lost 6 bases and 3 bases respectively, with 9 bases between them. The CDR3 loop is CSVGQVNQPQHF. Written as DNA, the CDR3 is TGCAGCGTGGGGCAGGTCAATCAGCCCCAGCATTTT.

This clone was detected a few times. This rearrangement joins TRBV7-2 to TRBJ2-1; 9 bases map to TRBD2. Germline V CDR1 and CDR2: SGHTA, FQGNSA. The J segment lost 8 bases and the V segment lost 8 bases, leaving 7 bases of the junction unmatched. This CDR3 is 13 amino acids long. CDR3 protein: CASGSGSSHEQFF. Written as DNA, the CDR3 is TGTGCCAGCGGTAGCGGGAGTAGCCATGAGCAGTTCTTC.

Ten or more counts support this clone. Here the CDR3 DNA reads TGTGCCAGTAGTATGCGGGGCCCTGTTACAGATACGCAGTATTTT. Translating it yields CASSMRGPVTDTQYF. V and J are TRBV19 and TRBJ2-3, with D possibly TRBD2 on 6 matching bases. This CDR3 region has 15 residues. Looked up from germline, CDR1 is LNHDA and CDR2 is SQIVND (reference sequence). V gave up 3 bases and J gave up 3 bases, with 13 bases separating them.

The chain joins TRBV25-1 to TRBJ2-5, with TRBD2 matching over 7 bases. Germline V gene sequence: CDR1 MGHDK, CDR2 SYGVNS. This CDR3 spans 15 amino acids. V trimming: 8 bases; J trimming: 2 bases; junction bases outside the gene matches: 11. CDR3 nucleotides: TGTGCCAGCCGAGTGGCGGGAGTATGGCAAGAGACCCAGTACTTC. Translated: CASRVAGVWQETQYF.

The chain links TRBV29-1 to TRBJ1-5, with D tentatively TRBD1 (5 bases). Germline V gene data show CDR1 as SQVTM and CDR2 as ANQGSEA. This CDR3 has 16 amino acids. Trimming removed 5 bases from V and 2 bases from J, with 19 bases in between. The CDR3, as DNA: TGCAGCGTTCCCGGGGCCAGTTGGACATGCAATCAGCCCCAGCATTTT. This encodes CSVPGASWTCNQPQHF. Full variable domain (missing parts from reference TRBV29-1 and TRBJ1-5): SAVISQKPSRDICQRGTSLTIQCQVDSQVTMMFWYRQQPGQSLTLIATANQGSEATYESGFVIDKFPISRPNLTFSTLTVSNMSPEDSSIYLCSVPGASWTCNQPQHFGDGTRLSIL.

This clone has only a few counts. The CDR3 here is CASSSGGFSTDTQYF. CDR3 coding DNA: TGTGCCAGCAGCTCGGGAGGGTTTAGCACAGATACGCAGTATTTT. This chain connects TRBV11-1 to TRBJ2-3; 8 positions agree with TRBD2. J was trimmed by 0 bases and V by 4 bases; bases with no gene match: 3. The germline V gene has CDR1 SGHAT and CDR2 FQDESV (reference sequence). The CDR3 consists of 15 residues.

The chain is built from TRBV29-1 and TRBJ2-1; 8 nucleotides match TRBD1. The CDR3 totals 13 residues. The germline CDR1 and CDR2 sequences are SQVTM and ANQGSEA. V shed 3 bases, J shed 8 bases, and the junction held 6 bases outside the gene matches. This CDR3 reads CSVDRGLGDEQFF. CDR3 nucleotide sequence: TGCAGCGTTGACAGGGGGCTAGGCGATGAGCAGTTCTTC.

The V call is TRBV6-6, the J call TRBJ1-2; D is possibly TRBD1 (6 bases). Germline V gene data show CDR1 as MNHNY and CDR2 as SVGAGI (reference sequence). The CDR3 is made up of 14 amino acids. V lost 4 bases to trimming and J lost 6 bases, with 15 bases between them. CDR3 in DNA: TGTGCCAGCAGTTCCCCCGGAGGGGGTCATGGCTACACCTTC. Protein: CASSSPGGGHGYTF.

The table lists this clone with a count of one. The rearrangement uses TRBV30 and TRBJ1-6; no definite D call. The CDR3 consists of 12 residues. V was clipped by 3 bases and J by 8 bases, with 8 bases between them. Germline CDR1 and CDR2: GTSNPN and SVGIG (reference sequence). CDR3 nucleotides: TGTGCCTGGAGCAGGCGGGATTCACCCCTCCACTTT. Translating gives CAWSRRDSPLHF.

The chain uses TRBV6-5 and TRBJ2-3, with TRBD2 matching 13 bases. The V and J ends lost 5 bases and 1 base, in that order; junction bases with no gene match: 0. Germline values: CDR1 MNHEY, CDR2 SVGAGI. The length of the CDR3 is 15 residues. The CDR3 spells CASSGLAGGTDTQYF. DNA of the CDR3: TGTGCCAGCAGTGGACTAGCGGGAGGCACAGATACGCAGTATTTT.

This clone was picked up one time. The V gene is TRBV6-5, the J gene TRBJ2-7; D is unclear. The germline V gene encodes CDR1 MNHEY and CDR2 SVGAGI. Between the trimmed V and J ends, which lost 5 bases and 7 bases, there was a span of 12 bases. The CDR3 has 12 amino acids. The CDR3 region is CASSNHEQEQYF. In DNA, the CDR3 is TGTGCCAGCAGTAACCATGAACAGGAGCAGTACTTC.

The V and J genes are TRBV14 and TRBJ2-3; 9 bases line up with TRBD1. V shed 5 bases and J 4 bases; nucleotides not matched to a gene: 7. The CDR3 has 15 amino acids. Germline V CDR1 and CDR2: SGHDN, FVKESK. CDR3 amino acids: CASSATGTGPDTQYF. CDR3 coding DNA: TGTGCCAGCAGCGCCACCGGGACAGGGCCAGATACGCAGTATTTT.